This entry lists 26 T cell receptor beta chains sequenced from one sample in a study of Graves' ophthalmopathy and Graves' hyperthyroidism. The authors amplified TCR beta CDR3 regions from RNA transcripts. Following a first-round RT-PCR that used HTBI primers, a second-round multiplex PCR was carried out. A single record per CDR3 protein comes from TCRdb applying MiXCR to the multiplex PCR reads. The sample records 1 million to 1.3 million distinct CDR3 sequences, about 35% being singletons. Specimen: peripheral blood or thyroid tissue (not recorded which). These receptors all come from an adult man with Graves' hyperthyroidism.

The CDR3 coding sequence is TGTGCCACCAGTGACCCGACAGCAACGCAAGAGACCCAGTACTTC. The encoded protein is CATSDPTATQETQYF. This chain joins TRBV24-1 and TRBJ2-5; a possible D gene is TRBD1 (5 bases). V lost 4 bases to trimming and J lost 2 bases, with 13 bases between them. Germline V gene data show CDR1 as KGHDR and CDR2 as SFDVKD. CDR3 size: 15 residues.

The V gene is TRBV4-3, the J gene TRBJ2-7; D uncertain. The closer fit of TRBJ2-1 to the DNA end suggests the J call may be wrong. This CDR3 region has 12 residues. The germline gives CDR1 LGHNA, CDR2 YSLEER. In DNA, the CDR3 is TGCGCCAGCAGCCAAGTCCCAAGTGAGCAGTTCTTC. It translates to CASSQVPSEQFF.

This clonotype has a count of ten or more. This sequence joins TRBV29-1 and TRBJ1-2; TRBD1 aligns across 10 bases. With 6 bases clipped from V and 4 bases from J, the junction kept 5 bases outside the gene matches. Looked up from germline, CDR1 is SQVTM and CDR2 is ANQGSEA. This CDR3 is 13 amino acids long. In DNA form, the CDR3 reads TGCAGCGTGTCGACAGGGGGCTCCTATGGCTACACCTTC. Its translation is CSVSTGGSYGYTF. The full variable domain, its missing parts supplied by reference TRBV29-1 and TRBJ1-2, is SAVISQKPSRDICQRGTSLTIQCQVDSQVTMMFWYRQQPGQSLTLIATANQGSEATYESGFVIDKFPISRPNLTFSTLTVSNMSPEDSSIYLCSVSTGGSYGYTFGSGTRLTVV.

This clonotype has at least ten counts. The rearrangement joins TRBV9 to TRBJ1-4; a weak D match, TRBD1 (5 bases). Germline V gives CDR1 SGDLS, CDR2 YYNGEE. The CDR3 contains 15 residues. The V end lost 4 bases, the J end lost 4 bases, and 14 bases lay between the germline ends. The DNA for the CDR3 is TGTGCCAGCAGCACCGGACGGAGGGGTAATGAAAAACTGTTTTTT. Protein sequence: CASSTGRRGNEKLFF.

As to this clonotype: This may be a read error: a much more frequent sequence differs by one nucleotide. V and J are TRBV4-3 and TRBJ2-5, with D maybe TRBD2 (5 bases). V was trimmed by 0 bases and J by 7 bases, leaving 15 bases between them. This CDR3 spans 15 amino acids. Germline CDR1 and CDR2: LGHNA and YSLEER. The CDR3 region has the DNA TGCGCCAGCAGCCAAGACGGGCTAGGGAGTGGGACCCAGTACTTC. Protein: CASSQDGLGSGTQYF.

V is TRBV7-2 and J is TRBJ1-5; no firm D call. Trimming took 5 bases from V and 7 from J, leaving 9 bases between them. The length of the CDR3 is 12 residues. Germline loops: CDR1 SGHTA, CDR2 FQGNSA. CDR3 DNA sequence: TGTGCCAGCAGCAAACTAGGCCAGCCCCAGCATTTT. Residues: CASSKLGQPQHF.

The chain's CDR3 is CASSYSTGDSGNTIYF. In DNA form, the CDR3 reads TGTGCCAGCAGTTACTCGACAGGGGACTCTGGAAACACCATATATTTT. This rearrangement joins TRBV6-5 to TRBJ1-3; 8 bases fit TRBD1. Germline assignment: CDR1 MNHEY and CDR2 SVGAGI. The V gene end was trimmed by 0 bases and the J gene end by 0 bases; junction bases not matched to a gene: 1. The CDR3 runs 16 residues.

This clonotype was detected only a few times. This chain links TRBV5-1 with TRBJ2-5; perhaps D is TRBD1 or TRBD2 (5 bases each). The CDR3 consists of 13 residues. Germline V gives CDR1 SGHRS, CDR2 YFSETQ. Trimming cost V 6 bases and J 5 bases, with 14 bases left between them. The CDR3 here is CASNRVEGETQYF. The CDR3, as DNA: TGCGCCAGCAACCGAGTCGAGGGGGAGACCCAGTACTTC.

This clonotype has only one observation. The V gene is TRBV9, the J gene TRBJ1-2, with D possibly TRBD1 on 5 matching bases. V lost 2 bases, J lost 2 bases, and 19 bases lay in between. Germline loops: CDR1 SGDLS, CDR2 YYNGEE. CDR3 length: 17 residues. The CDR3 DNA sequence: TGTGCCAGCAGCGTCGACCCGGGGCCCGGGGGGAACTATGGCTACACCTTC. This encodes CASSVDPGPGGNYGYTF.

This clonotype has only a few counts. The junction departs from germline at one end; a sequencing error may be responsible. The chain is built from TRBV10-3 and TRBJ2-5; TRBD2 agrees at 11 bases. The CDR3 covers 16 residues. Germline CDR1 ENHRY, CDR2 SYGVKD. The chain's CDR3 is CASSSLTSGVSETQYF. The CDR3 DNA sequence: TGTGCCAGCAGTTCCCTGACTAGCGGGGTTTCGGAGACCCAGTACTTC.

The rearrangement links TRBV5-1 to TRBJ2-5; possibly TRBD1 for D (5 bases). The J call may be wrong; the DNA end is better matched by TRBJ2-1. This CDR3 contains 12 residues. Germline V gene lookup returns CDR1 SGHRS and CDR2 YFSETQ. CDR3 in DNA: TGCGCCAGCAGCTTAGTCGGACAATCCCAGTTCTTC. Encoded protein: CASSLVGQSQFF.

The chain's CDR3 is CATSAGAGTLYDGYTF. The CDR3 DNA reads TGTGCCACCAGTGCAGGGGCAGGGACACTTTACGATGGCTACACCTTC. The V call is TRBV24-1, the J call TRBJ1-2; tentative D call: TRBD1 (6 bases). The V gene's germline CDR1 is KGHDR and CDR2 SFDVKD. V was shortened by 5 bases and J by 6 bases, with 21 bases between the two germline ends. CDR3 length: 16 residues.

The rearrangement links TRBV19 to TRBJ1-2; D might be TRBD1 (6 bases). Germline CDR1 is LNHDA and CDR2 is SQIVND (reference sequence). V lost 9 bases to trimming and J lost 5 bases, with 19 bases between them. CDR3 length: 14 amino acids. In DNA, the CDR3 is TGTGCCAGCCTCCCCGGGGGGCCCGCATATGGCTACACCTTC. This codes for CASLPGGPAYGYTF.

The chain uses TRBV6-6 and TRBJ1-4, with 8 bases aligning to TRBD1. CDR1 and CDR2 (germline): MNHNY, SVGAGI (reference sequence). Germline trimming cut 5 bases from V and 4 bases from J; bases unmatched to any gene: 9. This CDR3 contains 16 residues. CDR3 sequence (DNA): TGTGCCAGCAGTCCCACCGGGACAGGTCGTAATGAAAAACTGTTTTTT. Protein sequence: CASSPTGTGRNEKLFF.

CDR3 DNA sequence: TGTGCCAGCAGCGTCTCCCGGGGCGGGAGTAAGAACACCGGGGAGCTGTTTTTT. Its protein product is CASSVSRGGSKNTGELFF. The rearrangement uses TRBV9 and TRBJ2-2; 7 bases align to TRBD2. Germline V gives CDR1 SGDLS, CDR2 YYNGEE. The CDR3 is made up of 18 amino acids. J lost 1 base, V lost 2 bases, and 11 bases had no gene match.

The chain carries TRBV29-1 and TRBJ1-2; 10 nucleotides line up with TRBD1. Trimming took 6 bases from V and 11 from J; bases not matched to a gene: 9. Germline-derived CDR1 and CDR2 are SQVTM and ANQGSEA. The CDR3 sequence is 12 residues long. DNA of the CDR3: TGCAGCGTCGGAGACAGGGGGCTACGTTACACCTTC. Translated: CSVGDRGLRYTF.

This clonotype was seen only a few times. The chain combines TRBV7-9 with TRBJ2-5, with D uncertain. Per the germline V gene, CDR1 is SEHNR and CDR2 is FQNEAQ (reference sequence). V gave up 2 bases and J gave up 1 base, with 8 bases separating them. The CDR3 consists of 14 residues. In DNA, the CDR3 is TGTGCCAGCAGCTTATTAGGGCCCCAAGAGACCCAGTACTTC. Amino acid sequence: CASSLLGPQETQYF.

This clonotype has ten or more counts. V gene TRBV19 combines with J gene TRBJ2-7, with D tentatively TRBD1 (5 bases). Germline V CDR1 and CDR2: LNHDA, SQIVND (reference sequence). This CDR3 has 13 amino acids. Trimming cost V 4 bases and J 5 bases, with 12 bases left between them. The CDR3 is CASSTGQVHEQYF. Written as DNA, the CDR3 is TGTGCCAGTAGTACCGGACAAGTCCACGAGCAGTACTTC.

This clonotype came up a few times. The chain joins TRBV19 to TRBJ2-2; 8 bases are a match to TRBD1. CDR1 LNHDA and CDR2 SQIVND come from the germline V gene (reference sequence). V gave up 3 bases and J gave up 6 bases; unmatched junction bases: 12. The CDR3 length is 17 residues. The CDR3 sequence is CASSIAGGQRWAGELFF. As DNA, the CDR3 is TGTGCCAGTAGTATCGCAGGGGGCCAAAGGTGGGCCGGGGAGCTGTTTTTT.

The chain couples TRBV2 to TRBJ2-2; D could derive from TRBD1 or TRBD2 (5 bases each). Per germline, CDR1 SNHLY and CDR2 FYNNEI. Trimming took 6 bases from V and 5 from J, leaving 10 bases between them. CDR3 length: 13 amino acids. The CDR3 sequence is CASSGTVTGELFF. The CDR3 coding sequence is TGTGCCAGCAGCGGGACGGTGACCGGGGAGCTGTTTTTT.

This clonotype was recorded at least ten times. This sequence joins TRBV6-5 and TRBJ1-3; D unresolved. Per the germline V gene, CDR1 is MNHEY and CDR2 is SVGAGI. CDR3 length: 12 amino acids. Trimming pared 2 bases from V and 4 bases from J, leaving 3 bases between. CDR3 sequence: CASSYEGNTIYF. DNA for the CDR3: TGTGCCAGCAGTTACGAGGGAAACACCATATATTTT.

The V call is TRBV19, the J call TRBJ1-2, with 10 bases lining up with TRBD1. The V gene's germline CDR1 is LNHDA and CDR2 SQIVND (reference sequence). J lost 6 bases, V lost 9 bases, and 13 bases had no gene match. The CDR3 covers 15 residues. The CDR3 loop is CASLHRDRGRNGYTF. The CDR3, as DNA: TGTGCCAGCTTACACCGGGACAGGGGAAGGAATGGCTACACCTTC.

Details on this clonotype: With a much larger clone just one base away, this may be a read error. The missing conserved phenylalanine or tryptophan at the end of this CDR3 makes a read error likely. The rearrangement uses TRBV20-1 and TRBJ2-7; D is ambiguous. V lost 1 base and J lost 9, with 7 bases in between. This CDR3 is built from 10 residues. Looked up from germline, CDR1 is DFQATT and CDR2 is SNEGSKA (reference sequence). DNA of the CDR3: TGCAGTGCTAGAGTTGAGGCGCAGTACTCC. The encoded protein is CSARVEAQYS.

This clonotype was counted at least ten times. Germline is not matched at one junction end, which may reflect a read error. The chain uses TRBV10-3 and TRBJ1-2; 10 bases align to TRBD1. The CDR3 contains 14 residues. Germline loops: CDR1 ENHRY, CDR2 SYGVKD. CDR3 sequence: CASSLGQGDGGYTF. DNA for the CDR3: TGTGCCAGCAGTCTCGGACAGGGGGATGGTGGCTACACCTTC.

At least ten counts were recorded for this clonotype. The V gene is TRBV7-8, the J gene TRBJ2-5; the D is unclear. The CDR3 spans 15 residues. The germline gives CDR1 SGHVS, CDR2 FQNEAQ. V lost 5 bases, J lost 1 base, and 14 bases lay in between. The CDR3 reads CASSPSLPPQETQYF. CDR3 sequence (DNA): TGTGCCAGCAGCCCCAGTCTCCCCCCCCAAGAGACCCAGTACTTC.

The V and J genes are TRBV7-3 and TRBJ2-6; the D call may be TRBD1 or TRBD2 (7 bases each). The CDR3 extends over 18 amino acids. V lost 1 base and J 0 bases, leaving 13 bases between the germline ends. Germline V gives CDR1 SGHTA, CDR2 FQGTGA. This CDR3 is CASSLIGGDSSGANVLTF. CDR3 DNA sequence: TGTGCCAGCAGCTTAATTGGGGGGGACAGCTCTGGGGCCAACGTCCTGACTTTC. Full variable domain (rest looked up from reference TRBV7-3 and TRBJ2-6): GAGVSQTPSNKVTEKGKYVELRCDPISGHTALYWYRQSLGQGPEFLIYFQGTGAADDSGLPNDRFFAVRPEGSVSTLKIQRTERGDSAVYLCASSLIGGDSSGANVLTFGAGSRLTVL.